The text below deals with one T cell receptor (beta chain). What it binds is not known. Negative isolation yielded the CD8+ and CD4+ T cells, while FACS enriched the TEMRA cells. Between the trimmed V and J ends, which lost 4 bases and 4 bases, there was a span of 19 bases. Germline values: CDR1 SQVTM, CDR2 ANQGSEA. The CDR3 is 15 amino acids. This entry is derived from a study of CD8 T cells in Susac syndrome. Study conclusions and caveats: The authors found 15 to 20 Susac-specific public clones in total CD8+ repertoires and five or six in CD8+ TEMRA repertoires. The study found that Susac CD8+ clonal expansion peaked in TEMRA cells and active patients.

The RNA, roughly 0.45 to 1 ug, was put through reverse transcription using random hexamers. TCRdb re-derived calls from the immunoSEQ multiplex PCR reads in MiXCR, one entry per CDR3 protein. Of more than 80,000 distinct CDR3 sequences detected, roughly 95% appear once; the ten largest clones hold around 0.4%. The material sequenced was CD8+ T cells from PBMCs. The chain couples TRBV29-1 to TRBJ1-1; D is uncertain. The clonotype originates from a human donor with Susac syndrome. CDR3 sequence: CSVVLSTIPSTEAFF. The CDR3 DNA reads as TGCAGCGTTGTTCTATCTACGATACCGAGCACTGAAGCTTTCTTT.